These 24 T cell receptor beta chains share one sample of origin, sequenced in a study of CD8 T cells in Susac syndrome. Random hexamers served to reverse transcribe roughly 0.5 to 1 ug RNA. From the immunoSEQ multiplex PCR reads, TCRdb called clonotypes with MiXCR, one entry per CDR3 protein. This repertoire shows about 90,000 distinct CDR3 sequences, roughly 96% found once; its top ten account for roughly 0.62%. Material: CD8+ T cells from PBMCs. These receptors were collected from a human donor with Susac syndrome.

The chain recombines TRBV7-6 with TRBJ2-4; D gene unclear. CDR1 is SGHVS, CDR2 FNYEAQ, per germline. Trimming left V 8 bases short and J 4 bases short, with 9 bases between. The CDR3 covers 12 residues. For the CDR3, the DNA is TGTGCCAGCGCTGACGGAAAAAACATTCAGTACTTC. Its translation: CASADGKNIQYF.

This chain links TRBV3-1 with TRBJ1-3; D unresolved. Germline values: CDR1 LGHDT, CDR2 YNNKEL (reference sequence). Trimming shortened V by 5 bases and J by 0 bases, and 11 bases separated the two germline ends. The CDR3 is 15 residues long. Written as DNA, the CDR3 is TGTGCCAGCAGCTACCCTGGGGTCTCTGGAAACACCATATATTTT. Its protein product is CASSYPGVSGNTIYF.

This chain links TRBV18 with TRBJ1-3, with 8 bases identical to TRBD1. The CDR3 contains 16 residues. Germline CDR1 reads KGHSH; CDR2 reads LQKENI. Trimming at V came to 3 bases and at J to 7 bases, leaving 11 bases not matched to a gene. Written as DNA, the CDR3 is TGTGCCAGCTCACCGACGGGACAGGATCTCGGGAACACCATATATTTT. It encodes CASSPTGQDLGNTIYF.

The chain is built from TRBV24-1 and TRBJ1-2, with TRBD1 matching over 9 bases. The J segment lost 6 bases and the V segment lost 4 bases, leaving 5 bases of the junction unmatched. The CDR3 has 14 residues. The V gene's germline CDR1 is KGHDR and CDR2 SFDVKD. CDR3 in DNA: TGTGCCACCAGTGACACGGACAGGGGAGATGGCTACACCTTC. It encodes CATSDTDRGDGYTF.

The chain joins TRBV20-1 to TRBJ1-5, with 7 bases identical to TRBD1. CDR3 length: 12 amino acids. In germline, CDR1 is DFQATT, CDR2 SNEGSKA (reference sequence). Trimming took 5 bases from V and 6 from J; bases not matched to a gene: 4. CDR3 residues: CSASTGVQPQHF. Here the CDR3 DNA reads TGCAGTGCTTCTACAGGGGTTCAGCCCCAGCATTTT.

This rearrangement joins TRBV30 to TRBJ1-2; 9 bases are shared with TRBD1. Per the germline V gene, CDR1 is GTSNPN and CDR2 is SVGIG (reference sequence). J gave up 0 bases and V 8 bases, and 13 bases lay outside the gene matches. The CDR3 spans 16 residues. Here the CDR3 DNA reads TGTGCCATCCAGGGACAGGGCTCAATCCCTAACTATGGCTACACCTTC. Translated: CAIQGQGSIPNYGYTF. The full variable domain, completed using reference TRBV30 and TRBJ1-2, is SQTIHQWPATLVQPVGSPLSLECTVEGTSNPNLYWYRQAAGRGLQLLFYSVGIGQISSEVPQNLSASRPQDRQFILSSKKLLLSDSGFYLCAIQGQGSIPNYGYTFGSGTRLTVV.

J is TRBJ2-1 and V is TRBV29-1, with TRBD1 matching 9 bases. Germline lookup yields CDR1 SQVTM and CDR2 ANQGSEA. Trimming at V came to 1 base and at J to 5 bases, leaving 0 bases not matched to a gene. The CDR3 totals 13 residues. The CDR3 sequence: CSVEGTGDNEQFF. CDR3 coding DNA: TGCAGCGTTGAAGGGACAGGGGACAATGAGCAGTTCTTC.

The V and J genes are TRBV6-5 and TRBJ2-7, with D uncertain. The CDR3 contains 11 residues. V was trimmed by 6 bases and J by 5 bases, leaving 8 bases between them. CDR1 MNHEY and CDR2 SVGAGI come from the germline V gene. The DNA for the CDR3 is TGTGCCAGCAGCCCCGGACACGAGCAGTACTTC. It is translated as CASSPGHEQYF.

The chain uses TRBV7-2 and TRBJ1-6; 7 bases match TRBD1. With V trimmed by 5 bases and J by 10 bases, 8 bases remained unmatched. The CDR3 runs 14 residues. Looked up from germline, CDR1 is SGHTA and CDR2 is FQGNSA. Written as DNA, the CDR3 is TGTGCCAGCAGCCCCGGGACAGATGGGTCACCCCTCCACTTT. It codes for CASSPGTDGSPLHF.

The chain links TRBV30 to TRBJ1-2; D may be TRBD1 (5 bases). Germline values: CDR1 GTSNPN, CDR2 SVGIG (reference sequence). The CDR3 consists of 11 residues. As DNA, the CDR3 is TGTGCTGCAGGGTCTAACTATGGCTACACCTTC. Translation: CAAGSNYGYTF.

V and J are TRBV6-5 and TRBJ1-1; TRBD1 might be the D (6 bases). Looked up from germline, CDR1 is MNHEY and CDR2 is SVGAGI. V shed 10 bases and J shed 8 bases, with 17 bases lying between them. The CDR3 covers 12 residues. The CDR3: CATRTVFGEAFF. CDR3 in DNA: TGTGCCACCAGGACAGTGTTCGGGGAAGCTTTCTTT.

The rearrangement links TRBV20-1 to TRBJ1-6; TRBD1 matches at 9 bases. Germline trimming cut 5 bases from V and 6 bases from J; bases unmatched to any gene: 5. CDR1 and CDR2 (germline): DFQATT, SNEGSKA (reference sequence). The CDR3 sequence is 14 residues long. The CDR3 DNA follows: TGCAGTGCTGGGGACAGGGACCCTAATTCACCCCTCCACTTT. This gives the protein CSAGDRDPNSPLHF.

This clonotype was seen only once. V and J are TRBV12-3 or TRBV12-4 and TRBJ1-5; D is uncertain. The V end lost 0 bases, the J end lost 2 bases, and 8 bases lay between the germline ends. CDR3 size: 15 residues. CDR3 region: CASSLARAGNQPQHF. CDR3 bases: TGTGCCAGCAGTTTAGCGCGGGCAGGCAATCAGCCCCAGCATTTT.

This clonotype is labeled medium-sized. V and J are TRBV5-4 and TRBJ1-2; 8 bases map to TRBD1. The germline gives CDR1 SGHNT, CDR2 YYREEE (reference sequence). With V trimmed by 0 bases and J by 4 bases, 5 bases remained unmatched. The CDR3 has 15 residues. CDR3 loop: CASSLGTGRGYGYTF. In DNA, the CDR3 is TGTGCCAGCAGCTTGGGGACAGGGCGTGGCTATGGCTACACCTTC.

The chain combines TRBV19 with TRBJ1-3, with D possibly matching TRBD1 (5 bases). Germline V gene data show CDR1 as LNHDA and CDR2 as SQIVND (reference sequence). This CDR3 spans 13 amino acids. V lost 10 bases and J lost 4, with 14 bases in between. The CDR3 DNA reads TGTGCCACCGACAGCTTGAAGGGAAACACCATATATTTT. Amino acid sequence: CATDSLKGNTIYF.

The chain has TRBV9 and TRBJ2-1, with 7 nucleotides matching TRBD2. The J segment lost 8 bases and the V segment lost 2 bases, leaving 1 base of the junction unmatched. Germline CDR1 is SGDLS and CDR2 is YYNGEE. The CDR3 is made up of 12 amino acids. CDR3 sequence reads: CASSVGGDEQFF. CDR3 DNA sequence: TGTGCCAGCAGCGTGGGGGGGGATGAGCAGTTCTTC.

The chain links TRBV9 to TRBJ1-2; D remains unclear. Looked up from germline, CDR1 is SGDLS and CDR2 is YYNGEE. V shed 0 bases and J shed 0 bases, with 3 bases lying between them. The CDR3 has 13 residues. The CDR3 here is CASSVGTNYGYTF. As DNA, the CDR3 is TGTGCCAGCAGCGTAGGTACTAACTATGGCTACACCTTC.

The J gene is TRBJ2-6, the V gene TRBV20-1; 8 nucleotides line up with TRBD1. This CDR3 comprises 18 residues. The V gene's germline CDR1 is DFQATT and CDR2 SNEGSKA (reference sequence). With 6 bases clipped from V and 0 bases from J, the junction kept 13 bases outside the gene matches. The CDR3 DNA reads as TGCAGTGCGGAGAGGGGACAGGCGCCTTACTCTGGGGCCAACGTCCTGACTTTC. This gives the protein CSAERGQAPYSGANVLTF.

This clonotype was recorded only once. The chain uses TRBV29-1 and TRBJ1-2, with 8 bases identical to TRBD1. V lost 0 bases and J lost 6; bases outside the gene matches: 9. The V gene's germline CDR1 is SQVTM and CDR2 ANQGSEA. There are 15 residues in the CDR3. The CDR3 nucleotides are TGCAGCGTTGAAGAACAGCGGACAGGGACGGATGGCTACACCTTC. Its protein is CSVEEQRTGTDGYTF.

The chain employs TRBV28 and TRBJ1-2, with 9 positions matching TRBD1. The V and J ends lost 5 bases and 6 bases, in that order; junction bases with no gene match: 1. The CDR3 runs to 12 residues. Germline CDR1 is MDHEN and CDR2 is SYDVKM. The CDR3 bases are TGTGCCAGCAGTGGGGACAGGGATGGCTACACCTTC. This sequence encodes CASSGDRDGYTF.

The genes are TRBV25-1 and TRBJ2-3; D is unresolved. Germline-derived CDR1 and CDR2 are MGHDK and SYGVNS. CDR3 size: 20 residues. Trimming removed 8 bases at V and 3 bases at J, with 33 bases between. Here the CDR3 DNA reads TGTGCCAGCTCACCCCTGGATTTGAATATGCTAGTGGATGCAACAGATACGCAGTATTTT. This codes for CASSPLDLNMLVDATDTQYF.

The CDR3 DNA is TGTGCCAGCAGTTTTATAGGGACAGGGGATGAGCAGTTCTTC. Protein sequence: CASSFIGTGDEQFF. This chain connects TRBV27 to TRBJ2-1; 10 bases are shared with TRBD1. Looked up from germline, CDR1 is MNHEY and CDR2 is SMNVEV (reference sequence). The CDR3 spans 14 residues. V was pared by 3 bases and J by 8 bases, with 4 bases of the junction left unmatched.

The rearrangement links TRBV12-3 or TRBV12-4 to TRBJ2-7; D not certain. The CDR3 consists of 12 residues. Trimming shortened V by 6 bases and J by 2 bases, and 8 bases separated the two germline ends. The CDR3 loop is CASSSVTYEQYF. CDR3 nucleotides: TGTGCCAGCAGCTCCGTCACCTACGAGCAGTACTTC.

The chain joins TRBV29-1 to TRBJ1-2; D not resolved. Per the germline V gene, CDR1 is SQVTM and CDR2 is ANQGSEA. V lost 2 bases and J 2 bases, leaving 6 bases between the germline ends. The CDR3 consists of 12 residues. For the CDR3, the DNA is TGCAGCGTTGAATTGCCCAACTATGGCTACACCTTC. It yields the protein CSVELPNYGYTF.